The present entry profiles one TCR beta chain with its context. Its antigen is unknown. CDR3 length equals 17 residues. This sample is part of a study of blood T cells in healthy people across ages. Study-level findings and limits: Per million T cells, TCR beta diversity dropped roughly linearly as age increased.

Primers used in a second PCR of roughly 6 to 11 cycles were a sample-barcoded 5' primer and a J-beta primer mix. Paired-end reads containing CDR3 totaled no fewer than 2.5 million for each sample. Via MiXCR, TCRdb re-called the 5' RACE reads, giving one row per CDR3 protein. The table has around 1,100,000 distinct CDR3 sequences, about two fifths seen once. This sequence joins TRBV21-1 and TRBJ2-7; the table assigns TRBD1, which was not confirmed against the DNA. TRBV21-1 is marked as a pseudogene. The sequenced sample was blood. This clonotype was obtained from a man between 18 and 29 years old in good health. CDR3 sequence: CASSLLRGDICSYEQYF. The CDR3 bases are TGTGCCAGCAGTTTGCTTAGGGGGGACATCTGCTCCTACGAGCAGTACTTC.